This passage covers 27 T cell receptor beta chains from one sample sequenced in a study of shared clonotypes between healthy human individuals. Repertoires were generated with immunoSEQ multiplex PCR, while TCRdb's copy carries only in-frame clones and drops some. Altogether roughly 700,000 clones are present, under 80% being singletons, with the ten largest covering about 1.8%. Sequencing was carried out using memory CD4+ T cells sorted from blood. The sample's subset: CD45RA-negative fraction. These receptors originate from a young woman in good health.

For the CDR3, the DNA is TGCGCCAGCAGCCGAACGGGAGAGCACGATACGCAGTATTTT. It is translated as CASSRTGEHDTQYF. The chain has TRBV4-1 and TRBJ2-3, with a tentative D call TRBD2 (6 bases). V lost 4 bases to trimming and J lost 6 bases, with 14 bases between them. The CDR3 is 14 amino acids. Germline loops: CDR1 MGHRA, CDR2 YSYEKL.

This clone was seen ten or more times. The same CDR3 also results from other DNA sequences found in this sample. V is TRBV7-2 and J is TRBJ2-7; 7 positions agree with TRBD2. CDR1 and CDR2 (germline): SGHTA, FQGNSA. The ends lost 3 bases at V and 3 bases at J; junction bases unmatched: 5. This CDR3 has 14 amino acids. This CDR3 is CASSLQRDSYEQYF. CDR3 sequence (DNA): TGTGCCAGCAGCTTGCAGCGGGATAGCTACGAGCAGTACTTC.

This clone has just one count. This chain links TRBV19 with TRBJ1-2, with 9 bases that match TRBD1. Germline V gene lookup returns CDR1 LNHDA and CDR2 SQIVND (reference sequence). CDR3 length: 13 residues. With 4 bases clipped from V and 6 bases from J, the junction kept 3 bases outside the gene matches. The CDR3 region has the DNA TGTGCCAGTAGTAGCCGACAGGGGGATGGCTACACCTTC. It translates to CASSSRQGDGYTF.

Details on this clone: This CDR3 is also generated by other DNA sequences in the sample. The V gene is TRBV5-4, the J gene TRBJ2-7, with 13 bases that match TRBD2. The CDR3 loop spans 14 amino acids. The germline gives CDR1 SGHNT, CDR2 YYREEE (reference sequence). Trimming took 0 bases from V and 6 from J; bases not matched to a gene: 0. CDR3 amino acids: CASSLGLAGGEQYF. In DNA, the CDR3 is TGTGCCAGCAGCTTGGGACTAGCGGGAGGCGAGCAGTACTTC.

The chain recombines TRBV5-1 with TRBJ1-1, with D unresolved. Germline V gives CDR1 SGHRS, CDR2 YFSETQ. The CDR3 is 15 residues long. Trimming pared 4 bases from V and 2 bases from J, leaving 15 bases between. The CDR3 loop reads CASSPSRTLNTEAFF. CDR3 bases: TGCGCCAGCAGCCCAAGTCGGACGCTCAACACTGAAGCTTTCTTT.

The table lists this clone with many counts. The chain couples TRBV7-8 to TRBJ2-5, with D tentatively TRBD2 (6 bases). This CDR3 spans 14 amino acids. The ends were cut back, 3 bases at V and 4 bases at J, with 12 bases in the middle. Germline-derived CDR1 and CDR2 are SGHVS and FQNEAQ. CDR3 amino acids: CASSFRQAGETQYF. The CDR3 nucleotides read TGTGCCAGCAGCTTTAGACAAGCGGGAGAGACCCAGTACTTC.

On this clone itself: Other DNA sequences of this sample code for an identical CDR3. This chain joins TRBV4-1 and TRBJ2-7; 8 bases agree with TRBD1. This CDR3 comprises 16 residues. Germline lookup yields CDR1 MGHRA and CDR2 YSYEKL. With V trimmed by 4 bases and J by 1 base, 9 bases remained unmatched. CDR3 sequence reads: CASSRRPGQESYEQYF. The CDR3 coding sequence is TGCGCCAGCAGCCGCCGACCGGGACAGGAGTCCTACGAGCAGTACTTC.

V gene TRBV6-5 combines with J gene TRBJ2-3; D is unresolved. The CDR3 covers 14 residues. Trimming shortened V by 6 bases and J by 4 bases, and 14 bases separated the two germline ends. CDR1 and CDR2 from the germline V gene are MNHEY and SVGAGI. The CDR3 is CASSPLVNADTQYF. For the CDR3, the DNA is TGTGCCAGCAGCCCTCTAGTGAACGCAGATACGCAGTATTTT.

This chain joins TRBV20-1 and TRBJ1-1; D ambiguous. V was pared by 6 bases and J by 6 bases, with 11 bases between. The CDR3 spans 11 residues. The germline V gene has CDR1 DFQATT and CDR2 SNEGSKA (reference sequence). This CDR3 reads CSAAVPAEAFF. CDR3 bases: TGCAGTGCCGCGGTTCCGGCTGAAGCTTTCTTT.

The rearrangement uses TRBV10-2 and TRBJ1-5; D might be TRBD1 (5 bases). V was shortened by 4 bases and J by 4 bases, with 11 bases between the two germline ends. This CDR3 has 14 amino acids. From germline, CDR1 is WSHSY and CDR2 SAAADI. The CDR3 region has the DNA TGCGCCAGCAGTGCGGGGCAGGCTAATCAGCCCCAGCATTTT. It codes for CASSAGQANQPQHF.

The chain recombines TRBV5-1 with TRBJ2-3; D tentatively reads TRBD1 or TRBD2 (5 bases each). CDR3 length: 14 residues. Trimming stripped 4 bases from V and 5 bases from J, with 14 bases between. Germline V gives CDR1 SGHRS, CDR2 YFSETQ. CDR3 in amino acids: CASSPFGGKDTQYF. CDR3 in DNA: TGCGCCAGCAGCCCGTTTGGGGGTAAAGATACGCAGTATTTT. Based on the CDR3 plus reference TRBV5-1 and TRBJ2-3, the full variable domain is KAGVTQTPRYLIKTRGQQVTLSCSPISGHRSVSWYQQTPGQGLQFLFEYFSETQRNKGNFPGRFSGRQFSNSRSEMNVSTLELGDSALYLCASSPFGGKDTQYFGPGTRLTVL.

The rearrangement uses TRBV28 and TRBJ2-3; unclear D gene. Trimming pared 5 bases from V and 10 bases from J, leaving 16 bases between. The CDR3 is 13 amino acids. Germline V CDR1 and CDR2: MDHEN, SYDVKM. CDR3 protein: CASSPAVLSSQYF. CDR3 coding DNA: TGTGCCAGCAGTCCCGCCGTACTGTCATCGCAGTATTTT.

As regards this clone: Additional DNA sequences in this sample encode the identical CDR3. The chain uses TRBV5-1 and TRBJ2-7; 12 bases map to TRBD2. This CDR3 is built from 16 residues. With V trimmed by 0 bases and J by 2 bases, 3 bases remained unmatched. Germline-derived CDR1 and CDR2 are SGHRS and YFSETQ. CDR3 DNA sequence: TGCGCCAGCAGCTTGGGAGCTAGCGGGAGGGCCTACGAGCAGTACTTC. As protein: CASSLGASGRAYEQYF.

This chain uses TRBV28 with TRBJ1-2, with a possible D match to TRBD1 (5 bases). CDR1 and CDR2 (germline): MDHEN, SYDVKM. V gave up 6 bases and J gave up 3 bases, with 14 bases separating them. This CDR3 region has 14 residues. The CDR3 DNA is TGTGCCAGCAGCGTTGGGGGAATCTACTATGGCTACACCTTC. As protein: CASSVGGIYYGYTF.

This clone was counted at least ten times. This chain uses TRBV29-1 with TRBJ1-2, with D tentatively TRBD1 (5 bases). This CDR3 contains 15 residues. V was shortened by 6 bases and J by 7 bases, with 24 bases between the two germline ends. Germline CDR1 and CDR2: SQVTM and ANQGSEA. The CDR3 reads CSVLLIGAAWVGYTF. CDR3 nucleotides: TGCAGCGTCCTCTTAATAGGGGCCGCCTGGGTTGGCTACACCTTC.

This rearrangement joins TRBV2 to TRBJ2-3, with 8 nucleotides matching TRBD2. The length of the CDR3 is 15 residues. V shed 3 bases and J 0 bases; nucleotides not matched to a gene: 2. Germline V lookup: CDR1 SNHLY, CDR2 FYNNEI. The CDR3 DNA follows: TGTGCCAGCAGTGAGCGACTAGCGAGCACAGATACGCAGTATTTT. The encoded protein is CASSERLASTDTQYF.

V usage is TRBV4-2 and J usage is TRBJ1-4; 10 bases map to TRBD1. This CDR3 has 19 residues. CDR1 is LGHNA and CDR2 is YNFKEQ in the germline V gene. Trimming cost V 4 bases and J 3 bases; bases outside gene matches: 14. CDR3 sequence reads: CASSPGTGASGAPNEKLFF. Here the CDR3 DNA reads TGTGCCAGCAGCCCTGGGACAGGGGCTAGCGGGGCCCCTAATGAAAAACTGTTTTTT.

This clone turned up a few times. The V call is TRBV10-1, the J call TRBJ1-2; D not resolved. V shed 4 bases and J shed 8 bases, with 17 bases lying between them. Per germline, CDR1 WNHNN and CDR2 SYGVQD (reference sequence). The CDR3 extends over 14 amino acids. CDR3 coding DNA: TGCGCCAGCAGTGGGGAAGGGTGGACGGACGGCTACACCTTC. It codes for CASSGEGWTDGYTF.

V and J are TRBV21-1 and TRBJ1-2. TRBV21-1 is a pseudogene. There are 15 residues in the CDR3. Here the CDR3 reads CASSKIGRANYGYTF. The CDR3, as DNA: TGTGCCAGCAGCAAAATAGGGCGCGCTAACTATGGCTACACCTTC.

The chain has TRBV2 and TRBJ1-4; unclear D gene. Trimming pared 6 bases from V and 8 bases from J, leaving 13 bases between. Per germline, CDR1 SNHLY and CDR2 FYNNEI. The CDR3 totals 13 residues. The CDR3 here is CASRGTWREKLFF. The CDR3 region has the DNA TGTGCCAGCAGAGGAACATGGAGGGAAAAACTGTTTTTT.

The genes are TRBV2 and TRBJ1-2; possible D gene TRBD1, 6 bases. This CDR3 spans 12 amino acids. Germline values: CDR1 SNHLY, CDR2 FYNNEI. Deletions cut 2 bases from V and 7 bases from J, with 8 bases between. The DNA for the CDR3 is TGTGCCAGCAGTGAAAACAGGGTTGGCTACACCTTC. It yields the protein CASSENRVGYTF.

The chain uses TRBV11-2 and TRBJ2-3, with TRBD2 matching 12 bases. In germline, CDR1 is SGHAT, CDR2 FQNNGV. V shed 2 bases, J shed 6 bases, and the junction held 9 bases outside the gene matches. This CDR3 region has 17 residues. CDR3 in amino acids: CASSLFGLAGGLDTQYF. The CDR3 region has the DNA TGTGCCAGCAGCTTATTTGGGCTAGCGGGAGGGTTGGATACGCAGTATTTT.

The chain employs TRBV5-1 and TRBJ2-6; 8 bases fit TRBD1. The CDR3 consists of 18 residues. The germline V gene encodes CDR1 SGHRS and CDR2 YFSETQ. J was trimmed by 2 bases and V by 3 bases; bases with no gene match: 10. The CDR3 sequence is CASSSSGTGATGANVLTF. For the CDR3, the DNA is TGCGCCAGCAGCTCATCCGGGACAGGCGCCACTGGGGCCAACGTCCTGACTTTC. Combining the CDR3 with reference TRBV5-1 and TRBJ2-6 gives the whole variable domain KAGVTQTPRYLIKTRGQQVTLSCSPISGHRSVSWYQQTPGQGLQFLFEYFSETQRNKGNFPGRFSGRQFSNSRSEMNVSTLELGDSALYLCASSSSGTGATGANVLTFGAGSRLTVL.

This clone showed up just once. The chain links TRBV6-1 to TRBJ1-4, with D uncertain. In germline, CDR1 is MNHNS, CDR2 SASEGT. The CDR3 loop spans 16 amino acids. V shed 0 bases and J shed 4 bases, with 12 bases lying between them. DNA for the CDR3: TGTGCCAGCAGTGAAGCGCGTGGCTTTATTAATGAAAAACTGTTTTTT. It specifies CASSEARGFINEKLFF.

V usage is TRBV30 and J usage is TRBJ1-1; D uncertain. Germline V gene sequence: CDR1 GTSNPN, CDR2 SVGIG (reference sequence). This CDR3 comprises 15 residues. V lost 0 bases and J 0 bases, leaving 11 bases between the germline ends. The CDR3 loop is CAWSVGWTMNTEAFF. CDR3 coding DNA: TGTGCCTGGAGTGTAGGGTGGACCATGAACACTGAAGCTTTCTTT. The variable domain in full, with the rest retrieved from reference TRBV30 and TRBJ1-1, is SQTIHQWPATLVQPVGSPLSLECTVEGTSNPNLYWYRQAAGRGLQLLFYSVGIGQISSEVPQNLSASRPQDRQFILSSKKLLLSDSGFYLCAWSVGWTMNTEAFFGQGTRLTVV.

This chain links TRBV11-2 with TRBJ2-4; the D gene is possibly TRBD2 (6 bases). The CDR3 spans 14 residues. Germline V gives CDR1 SGHAT, CDR2 FQNNGV. The V end lost 6 bases, the J end lost 13 bases, and 22 bases lay between the germline ends. The CDR3, as DNA: TGTGCCAGCAGGGGGGGTGGACTATCCCCCACACAGTACTTC. Its translation is CASRGGGLSPTQYF.

This clone was seen a handful of times. This chain uses TRBV27 with TRBJ1-1, with D possibly being TRBD1 (5 bases). The length of the CDR3 is 14 residues. Per the germline V gene, CDR1 is MNHEY and CDR2 is SMNVEV (reference sequence). The ends were cut back, 9 bases at V and 7 bases at J, with 21 bases in the middle. The CDR3 loop is CASSLPHRRSEAFF. The CDR3 DNA reads TGTGCCAGTTCTCTTCCCCACAGGCGCAGTGAAGCTTTCTTT.